The clone carrying this T cell receptor beta chain was found once. This entry belongs to a study of T cell changes during pregnancy in multiple sclerosis. Sequenced by immunoSEQ multiplex PCR; TCRdb stores in-frame clones only, minus some. The top ten hold about 3% of the sample, which has about 80,000 clones, around 92% seen once. This CDR3 is built from 12 residues. The V end was cut by 3 bases, the J end by 11 bases, with 11 bases between. The germline CDR1 and CDR2 sequences are SEHNR and FQNEAQ (reference sequence). The starting material was peripheral blood, obtained before pregnancy. The chain combines TRBV7-9 with TRBJ2-4; weak D call: TRBD2 (6 bases). The TCR sequence derives from a female donor with multiple sclerosis, enrolled in a pregnancy study. The DNA for the CDR3 is TGTGCCAGCAGCTTTTGGGAGGACCTTCAGTACTTC. Translating it yields CASSFWEDLQYF.